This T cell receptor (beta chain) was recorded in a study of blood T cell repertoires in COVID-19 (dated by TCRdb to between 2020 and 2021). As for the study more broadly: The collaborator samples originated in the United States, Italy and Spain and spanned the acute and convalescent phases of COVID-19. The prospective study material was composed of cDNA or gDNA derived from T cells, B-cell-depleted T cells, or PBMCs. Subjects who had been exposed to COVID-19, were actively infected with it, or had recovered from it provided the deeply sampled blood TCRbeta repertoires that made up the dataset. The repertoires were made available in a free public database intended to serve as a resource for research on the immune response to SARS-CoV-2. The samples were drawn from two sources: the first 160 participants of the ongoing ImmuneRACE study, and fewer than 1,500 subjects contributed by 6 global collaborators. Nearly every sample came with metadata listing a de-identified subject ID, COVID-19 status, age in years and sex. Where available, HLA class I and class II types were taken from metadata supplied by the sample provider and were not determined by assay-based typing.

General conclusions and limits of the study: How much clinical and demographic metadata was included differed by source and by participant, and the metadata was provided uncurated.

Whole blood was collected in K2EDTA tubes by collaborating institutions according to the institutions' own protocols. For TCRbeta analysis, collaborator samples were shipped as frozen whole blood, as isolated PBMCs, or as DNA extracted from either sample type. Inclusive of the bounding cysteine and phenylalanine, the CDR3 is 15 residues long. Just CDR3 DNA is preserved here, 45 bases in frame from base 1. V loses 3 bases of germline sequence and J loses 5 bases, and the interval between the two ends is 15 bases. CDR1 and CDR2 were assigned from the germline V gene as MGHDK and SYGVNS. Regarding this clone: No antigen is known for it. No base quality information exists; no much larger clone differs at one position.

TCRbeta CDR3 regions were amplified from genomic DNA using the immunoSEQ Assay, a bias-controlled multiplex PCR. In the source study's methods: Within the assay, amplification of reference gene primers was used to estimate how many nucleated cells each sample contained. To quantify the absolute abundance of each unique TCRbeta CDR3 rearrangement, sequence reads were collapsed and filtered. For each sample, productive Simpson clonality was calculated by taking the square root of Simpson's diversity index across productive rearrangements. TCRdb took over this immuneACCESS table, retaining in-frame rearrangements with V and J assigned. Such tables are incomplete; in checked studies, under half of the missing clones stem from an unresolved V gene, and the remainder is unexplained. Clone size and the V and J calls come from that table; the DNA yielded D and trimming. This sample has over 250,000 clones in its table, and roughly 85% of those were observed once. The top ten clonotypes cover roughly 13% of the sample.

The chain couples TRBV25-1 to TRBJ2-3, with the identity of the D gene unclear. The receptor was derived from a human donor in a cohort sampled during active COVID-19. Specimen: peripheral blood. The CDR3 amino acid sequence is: CASSDGATHKDTQYF. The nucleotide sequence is TGTGCCAGCAGTGACGGAGCTACGCACAAAGATACGCAGTATTTT.